The entry below gives a single T cell receptor beta chain sequence along with its context. TCRdb keeps only in-frame clones here, not all; method: immunoSEQ multiplex PCR. Of about 82,000 clones in the sample, roughly 90% were seen once. After removal of 1 base from V and 10 bases from J, the junction contained 4 bases not matched to a gene. The CDR3 totals 14 residues. Germline V gene sequence: CDR1 MGHDK, CDR2 SYGVNS. The data stem from a study of technical replicates of blood from a few donors. This rearrangement joins TRBV25-1 to TRBJ1-2; 12 bases align to TRBD1. The receptor's source is a human donor in good health. The sample taken for sequencing was T cells isolated from PBMCs. The CDR3 sequence is CASSEFGTGGLYTF. The CDR3 DNA sequence: TGTGCCAGCAGTGAATTTGGGACAGGGGGCCTCTACACCTTC.